What follows are 28 T cell receptor beta chains derived from one specimen sequenced in a study of human T cells and chemical hapten exposure. Time point reported: pre-sensitization, week 0. Stated treatment: therapeutic diphenylcyclopropenone sensitization with weekly scalp DPC. TCRdb reanalysed the RACE reads using MiXCR and keeps one entry per CDR3 protein. The sample lists approximately 370,000 distinct CDR3 sequences; approximately 5.8% were seen once. The specimen comprised whole blood, sampled in connection with sensitization to the hapten diphenylcyclopropenone (DPC). These receptors were collected from a young woman with alopecia areata. Some clones in this sample may be carry-over from other donors' samples.

This clonotype has more than one count but fewer than ten. For the CDR3, the DNA is TGCGCCAGCAGCCAACGACTGCCACTAGCCAAAAACATTCAGTACTTC. Translating gives CASSQRLPLAKNIQYF. The genes are TRBV4-1 and TRBJ2-4; D gene uncertain. Trimming removed 2 bases at V and 0 bases at J, with 11 bases between. Germline V gene data show CDR1 as MGHRA and CDR2 as YSYEKL. This CDR3 spans 16 amino acids.

This clonotype was counted at least ten times. The chain combines TRBV5-4 with TRBJ2-3, with no clear D. Germline V lookup: CDR1 SGHNT, CDR2 YYREEE (reference sequence). The CDR3 is made up of 14 amino acids. V was pared by 1 base and J by 2 bases, with 8 bases between. The CDR3 protein is CASSLKPFTDTQYF. In DNA, the CDR3 is TGTGCCAGCAGCTTGAAGCCTTTCACAGATACGCAGTATTTT.

This clonotype was recorded at least ten times. The chain joins TRBV7-8 to TRBJ2-3, with D hard to call. The length of the CDR3 is 15 residues. CDR1 and CDR2 from the germline V gene are SGHVS and FQNEAQ. V was shortened by 1 base and J by 3 bases, with 11 bases between the two germline ends. The CDR3 DNA is TGTGCCAGCAGCTTAGTCCGGCCTGAGACAGATACGCAGTATTTT. Translation: CASSLVRPETDTQYF.

The chain joins TRBV2 to TRBJ1-6, with 8 bases that match TRBD1. The germline V gene has CDR1 SNHLY and CDR2 FYNNEI. The J segment lost 3 bases and the V segment lost 8 bases, leaving 6 bases of the junction unmatched. The CDR3 consists of 15 residues. The CDR3 sequence: CASQGGTGYNSPLHF. The CDR3 DNA follows: TGTGCCAGCCAGGGGGGGACAGGCTATAATTCACCCCTCCACTTT.

This clonotype was observed at least ten times. The chain has TRBV3-1 and TRBJ1-2; 7 nucleotides line up with TRBD1. The CDR3 has 14 residues. Germline V CDR1 and CDR2: LGHDT, YNNKEL (reference sequence). The trim removed 4 bases at V and 5 bases at J, leaving 7 bases unmatched. CDR3 coding DNA: TGTGCCAGCAGCCTTGGACAGGTCGGATATGGCTACACCTTC. This translates into CASSLGQVGYGYTF.

This clonotype was found many times. The chain joins TRBV7-8 to TRBJ2-2; the match to TRBD1 covers 9 bases. In germline, CDR1 is SGHVS, CDR2 FQNEAQ. Trimming took 7 bases from V and 6 from J; bases not matched to a gene: 18. CDR3 length: 18 amino acids. This CDR3 reads CASTVEYPGQGRSGELFF. CDR3 in DNA: TGTGCCAGCACCGTGGAGTATCCGGGACAGGGACGGTCCGGGGAGCTGTTTTTT.

At least ten counts were recorded for this clonotype. This chain links TRBV29-1 with TRBJ1-2; possible D gene TRBD1, 5 bases. V lost 4 bases and J 4 bases, leaving 13 bases between the germline ends. Germline CDR1 and CDR2: SQVTM and ANQGSEA. This CDR3 has 13 amino acids. The CDR3 DNA is TGCAGCGTTGTAGGAAGACAGCCCTATGGCTACACCTTC. Protein: CSVVGRQPYGYTF.

A few counts support this clonotype. The chain uses TRBV6-5 and TRBJ1-2; D is unclear. Trimming pared 2 bases from V and 5 bases from J, leaving 9 bases between. The CDR3 runs 13 residues. Germline CDR1 is MNHEY and CDR2 is SVGAGI. The CDR3 sequence is CASSYGVGYGYTF. The CDR3 nucleotides are TGTGCCAGCAGTTACGGGGTGGGGTATGGCTACACCTTC.

This clonotype was detected only a few times. The chain joins TRBV20-1 to TRBJ1-2, with 7 bases that match TRBD1. In germline, CDR1 is DFQATT, CDR2 SNEGSKA (reference sequence). The V segment lost 3 bases and the J segment 8 bases; nucleotides outside the gene matches: 9. The CDR3 loop spans 13 amino acids. CDR3 in DNA: TGCAGTGCTAGTACCCGGACAGGAGAGGGCTACACCTTC. It specifies CSASTRTGEGYTF.

This clonotype showed up just a few times. The V call is TRBV5-4, the J call TRBJ2-3; the match to TRBD2 covers 9 bases. V lost 3 bases, J lost 4 bases, and 6 bases stayed unmatched. There are 15 residues in the CDR3. Germline loops: CDR1 SGHNT, CDR2 YYREEE (reference sequence). CDR3 coding DNA: TGTGCCAGCAGCTCCTTAGCGGGGGCCGCAGATACGCAGTATTTT. Its protein product is CASSSLAGAADTQYF.

This clonotype was seen only a few times. The chain combines TRBV5-6 with TRBJ2-7; TRBD1 matches at 8 bases. V lost 0 bases, J lost 2 bases, and 7 bases stayed unmatched. Germline lookup yields CDR1 SGHDT and CDR2 YYEEEE. This CDR3 contains 16 residues. The CDR3 here is CASSLGTGQEPYEQYF. DNA of the CDR3: TGTGCCAGCAGCTTGGGAACGGGACAGGAACCCTACGAGCAGTACTTC.

The rearrangement uses TRBV28 and TRBJ1-6, with 8 bases lining up with TRBD1. With V trimmed by 10 bases and J by 9 bases, 5 bases remained unmatched. The length of the CDR3 is 12 residues. Germline V gene lookup returns CDR1 MDHEN and CDR2 SYDVKM. The CDR3 coding sequence is TGTGCCACCGGACAGGGAACTTCACCCCTCCACTTT. Protein sequence: CATGQGTSPLHF.

The chain combines TRBV11-2 with TRBJ2-1; a possible D gene is TRBD1 (7 bases). This CDR3 has 16 amino acids. CDR1 is SGHAT and CDR2 is FQNNGV in the germline V gene. The V and J ends lost 4 bases and 4 bases respectively, with 17 bases between them. The CDR3 coding sequence is TGTGCCAGCAGCTCGACCGGGGGACAGCTATACAATGAGCAGTTCTTC. It specifies CASSSTGGQLYNEQFF.

This clonotype was detected ten times or more. The rearrangement joins TRBV7-2 to TRBJ2-2; D possibly corresponds to TRBD2 (5 bases). CDR3 length: 12 residues. Per germline, CDR1 SGHTA and CDR2 FQGNSA. V gave up 5 bases and J gave up 6 bases, with 7 bases separating them. The CDR3 sequence: CASSGLPGELFF. DNA for the CDR3: TGTGCCAGCAGCGGACTGCCCGGGGAGCTGTTTTTT.

This clonotype was observed a handful of times. In DNA, the CDR3 is TGTGCCAGTGGGACTCGCTTGGTGACCCAGTACTTC. Encoded protein: CASGTRLVTQYF. This sequence joins TRBV7-8 and TRBJ2-5, with a weak D call TRBD2 (6 bases). Looked up from germline, CDR1 is SGHVS and CDR2 is FQNEAQ. Trimming removed 9 bases at V and 7 bases at J, with 15 bases between. This CDR3 comprises 12 residues.

The rearrangement uses TRBV7-2 and TRBJ2-5; 9 nucleotides align to TRBD1. CDR1 is SGHTA and CDR2 is FQGNSA in the germline V gene. V was clipped by 5 bases and J by 9 bases; unmatched bases: 7. CDR3 length: 13 amino acids. This chain's CDR3 is CASSPGTGQAQYF. DNA of the CDR3: TGTGCCAGCAGCCCGGGGACAGGGCAGGCCCAGTACTTC.

This clonotype was detected many times. The chain recombines TRBV7-2 with TRBJ1-1, with D hard to call. Germline CDR1 SGHTA, CDR2 FQGNSA. The V end was cut by 0 bases, the J end by 4 bases, with 9 bases between. The CDR3 extends over 14 amino acids. The CDR3 sequence: CASSLAGRSTEAFF. As DNA, the CDR3 is TGTGCCAGCAGCTTAGCTGGCAGGAGCACTGAAGCTTTCTTT.

This clonotype was seen many times. This chain joins TRBV12-3 or TRBV12-4 and TRBJ2-5; D may correspond to TRBD1 or TRBD2 (5 bases each). The CDR3 contains 14 residues. V lost 5 bases, J lost 6 bases, and 16 bases lay in between. DNA for the CDR3: TGTGCCAGCAGTACCGGGACCTCTAAGAAGACCCAGTACTTC. This sequence encodes CASSTGTSKKTQYF.

The sample holds a few counts of this clonotype. The chain has TRBV3-1 and TRBJ2-7; TRBD1 matches 7 bases. Germline trimming cut 3 bases from V and 3 bases from J; bases unmatched to any gene: 2. This CDR3 is built from 13 residues. CDR1 and CDR2 (germline): LGHDT, YNNKEL (reference sequence). This chain's CDR3 is CASSQRQGYEQYF. CDR3 DNA: TGTGCCAGCAGCCAGCGACAGGGCTACGAGCAGTACTTC.

This clonotype was seen ten or more times. This chain links TRBV7-9 with TRBJ2-1; 11 nucleotides agree with TRBD2. Germline V CDR1 and CDR2: SEHNR, FQNEAQ (reference sequence). CDR3 length: 14 amino acids. Losses at the gene ends were 5 bases for V and 10 bases for J; bases not matched to a gene: 7. CDR3 in DNA: TGTGCCAGCAGCCTTAGCGGGGGGGCTGGGGAGCAGTTCTTC. It encodes CASSLSGGAGEQFF. The full variable domain, completed using reference TRBV7-9 and TRBJ2-1, is DTGVSQNPRHKITKRGQNVTFRCDPISEHNRLYWYRQTLGQGPEFLTYFQNEAQLEKSRLLSDRFSAERPKGSFSTLEIQRTEQGDSAMYLCASSLSGGAGEQFFGPGTRLTVL.

This clonotype was observed a handful of times. CDR3 bases: TGTGCCAGCAGCTTAGCGAGCGGGGGGGCACCTGAGCAGTTCTTC. Its translation is CASSLASGGAPEQFF. The rearrangement uses TRBV11-3 and TRBJ2-1, with 10 bases that match TRBD2. Germline V lookup: CDR1 SGHNT, CDR2 YENEEA. This CDR3 is 15 amino acids long. J was trimmed by 9 bases and V by 1 base; bases with no gene match: 6.

This clonotype was detected many times. The rearrangement links TRBV7-2 to TRBJ1-6; D remains unclear. The V gene's germline CDR1 is SGHTA and CDR2 FQGNSA. With 5 bases removed from V and 0 bases from J, the gap between germline ends came to 14 bases. The length of the CDR3 is 17 residues. CDR3 protein: CASSPGAASSYNSPLHF. The CDR3 DNA is TGTGCCAGCAGCCCCGGCGCAGCGAGCTCCTATAATTCACCCCTCCACTTT.

Ten or more counts support this clonotype. The chain couples TRBV6-5 to TRBJ1-2; 10 nucleotides agree with TRBD1. Germline loops: CDR1 MNHEY, CDR2 SVGAGI. With 5 bases clipped from V and 5 bases from J, the junction kept 5 bases outside the gene matches. The CDR3 runs 14 residues. CDR3 sequence reads: CASSAGDRGYGYTF. For the CDR3, the DNA is TGTGCCAGCAGTGCCGGGGACAGGGGATATGGCTACACCTTC.

The rearrangement uses TRBV15 and TRBJ2-5; 9 nucleotides agree with TRBD1. Losses at the gene ends were 1 base for V and 3 bases for J; bases not matched to a gene: 9. Per the germline V gene, CDR1 is LNHNV and CDR2 is YYDKDF (reference sequence). The CDR3 is 17 amino acids. The chain's CDR3 is CATSRARTTGGEETQYF. DNA of the CDR3: TGTGCCACCAGCAGAGCCCGGACAACAGGGGGCGAAGAGACCCAGTACTTC. Supplemented by reference TRBV15 and TRBJ2-5, the full variable domain reads DAMVIQNPRYQVTQFGKPVTLSCSQTLNHNVMYWYQQKSSQAPKLLFHYYDKDFNNEADTPDNFQSRRPNTSFCFLDIRSPGLGDTAMYLCATSRARTTGGEETQYFGPGTRLLVL.

This clonotype came up a few times. V gene TRBV5-1 combines with J gene TRBJ2-1; D assignment may be TRBD1 or TRBD2 (5 bases each). V shed 0 bases and J shed 8 bases, with 12 bases lying between them. The CDR3 totals 14 residues. Germline-derived CDR1 and CDR2 are SGHRS and YFSETQ. The CDR3, as DNA: TGCGCCAGCAGCTTGGGCAGGGAGTTGGATGAGCAGTTCTTC. It encodes CASSLGRELDEQFF.

This clonotype has only a few counts. The genes are TRBV20-1 and TRBJ2-5; 7 bases match TRBD1. CDR1 is DFQATT and CDR2 is SNEGSKA in the germline V gene (reference sequence). CDR3 length: 15 amino acids. J lost 5 bases, V lost 2 bases, and 11 bases had no gene match. In DNA form, the CDR3 reads TGCAGTGCTAGACCCCCCCAGGGGGAGTTGGAGACCCAGTACTTC. This codes for CSARPPQGELETQYF.

This clonotype was seen more than once but under ten times. The J gene is TRBJ2-3, the V gene TRBV5-5; perhaps TRBD1 as D (5 bases). Germline V lookup: CDR1 SGHKS, CDR2 YYEKEE (reference sequence). The germline V and J ends were trimmed by 6 bases and 0 bases, with 20 bases remaining between them. The CDR3 is 17 residues long. The CDR3 reads CASTKRSVTESTDTQYF. The CDR3 nucleotides are TGTGCCAGCACCAAACGCAGTGTGACAGAAAGCACAGATACGCAGTATTTT.

This chain links TRBV10-3 with TRBJ2-7, with 7 bases matching TRBD1. The germline gives CDR1 ENHRY, CDR2 SYGVKD. The CDR3 extends over 14 amino acids. Losses at the gene ends were 6 bases for V and 5 bases for J; bases not matched to a gene: 10. The CDR3 sequence is CAIRGDSEGDEQYF. The DNA of the CDR3 is TGTGCCATCAGGGGGGACAGTGAAGGCGACGAGCAGTACTTC.